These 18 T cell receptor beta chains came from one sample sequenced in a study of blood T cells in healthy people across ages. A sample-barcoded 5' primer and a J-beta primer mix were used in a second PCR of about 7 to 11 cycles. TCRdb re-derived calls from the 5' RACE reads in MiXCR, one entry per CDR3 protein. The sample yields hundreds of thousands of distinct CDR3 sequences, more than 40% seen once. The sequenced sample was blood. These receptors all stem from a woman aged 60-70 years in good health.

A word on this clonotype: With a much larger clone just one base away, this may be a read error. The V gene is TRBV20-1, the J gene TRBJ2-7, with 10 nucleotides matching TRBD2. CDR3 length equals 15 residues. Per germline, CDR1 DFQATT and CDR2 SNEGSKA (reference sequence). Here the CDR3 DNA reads TGCAGTGCTGGAGATCGGACTAGCGGCTCCTACGAGCAGTACTTC. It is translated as CSAGDRTSGSYEQYF.

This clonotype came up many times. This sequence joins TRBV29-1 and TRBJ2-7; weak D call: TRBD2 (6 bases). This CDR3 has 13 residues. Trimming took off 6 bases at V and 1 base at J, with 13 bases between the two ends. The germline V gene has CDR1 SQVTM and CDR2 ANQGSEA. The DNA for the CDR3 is TGCAGCGTGCGGGACGCAGCATCCTACGAGCAGTACTTC. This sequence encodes CSVRDAASYEQYF.

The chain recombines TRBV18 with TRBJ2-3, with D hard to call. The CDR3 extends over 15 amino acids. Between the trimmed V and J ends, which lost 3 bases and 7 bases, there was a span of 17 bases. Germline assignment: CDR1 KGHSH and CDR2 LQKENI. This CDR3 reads CASSPQRDDMNTQYF. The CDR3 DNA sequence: TGTGCCAGCTCACCTCAACGCGATGATATGAATACGCAGTATTTT. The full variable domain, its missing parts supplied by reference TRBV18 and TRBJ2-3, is NAGVMQNPRHLVRRRGQEARLRCSPMKGHSHVYWYRQLPEEGLKFMVYLQKENIIDESGMPKERFSAEFPKEGPSILRIQQVVRGDSAAYFCASSPQRDDMNTQYFGPGTRLTVL.

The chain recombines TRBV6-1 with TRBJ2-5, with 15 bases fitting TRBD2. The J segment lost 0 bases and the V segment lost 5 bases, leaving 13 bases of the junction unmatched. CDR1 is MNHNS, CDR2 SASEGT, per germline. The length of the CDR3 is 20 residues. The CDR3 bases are TGTGCCAGCAGTCATCCCAGTCAGGGACTAGCGGGAGGCCACCAAGAGACCCAGTACTTC. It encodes CASSHPSQGLAGGHQETQYF.

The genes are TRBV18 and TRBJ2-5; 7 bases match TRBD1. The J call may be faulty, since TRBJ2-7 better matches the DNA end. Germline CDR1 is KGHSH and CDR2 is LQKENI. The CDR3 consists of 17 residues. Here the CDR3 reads CASSPRSQAGTAYEQYF. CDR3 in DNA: TGTGCCAGCTCACCACGCTCCCAGGCAGGGACAGCGTACGAGCAGTACTTC.

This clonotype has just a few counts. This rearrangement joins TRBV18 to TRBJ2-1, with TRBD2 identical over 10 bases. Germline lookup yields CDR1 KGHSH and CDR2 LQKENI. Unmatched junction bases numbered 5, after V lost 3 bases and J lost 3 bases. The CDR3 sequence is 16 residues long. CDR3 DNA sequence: TGTGCCAGCTCACCGGTTGGGACTAGCGTCTACAATGAGCAGTTCTTC. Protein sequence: CASSPVGTSVYNEQFF.

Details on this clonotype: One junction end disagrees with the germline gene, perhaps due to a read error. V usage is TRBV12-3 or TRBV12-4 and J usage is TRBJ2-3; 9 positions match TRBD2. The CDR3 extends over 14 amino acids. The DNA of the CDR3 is TGTGCCACTCAGCTAGCGGGGAGAGCAGATACGCAATATTTT. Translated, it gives CATQLAGRADTQYF.

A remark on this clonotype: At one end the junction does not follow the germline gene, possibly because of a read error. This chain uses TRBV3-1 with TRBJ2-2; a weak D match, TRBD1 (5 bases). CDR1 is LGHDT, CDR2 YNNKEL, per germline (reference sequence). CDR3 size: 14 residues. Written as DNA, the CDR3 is TGTGCTAGCAGTAATTATAGGGGTACCGGGGAGCTGTTTTTT. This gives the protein CASSNYRGTGELFF.

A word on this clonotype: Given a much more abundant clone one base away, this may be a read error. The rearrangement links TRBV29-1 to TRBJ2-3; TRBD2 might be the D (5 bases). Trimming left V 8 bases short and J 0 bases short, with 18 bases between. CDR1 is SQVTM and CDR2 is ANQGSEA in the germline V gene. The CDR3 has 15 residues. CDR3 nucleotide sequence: TGCAGCATCGAAGGTCTAGCTGATAGCACAGATACGCAGTATTTT. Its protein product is CSIEGLADSTDTQYF.

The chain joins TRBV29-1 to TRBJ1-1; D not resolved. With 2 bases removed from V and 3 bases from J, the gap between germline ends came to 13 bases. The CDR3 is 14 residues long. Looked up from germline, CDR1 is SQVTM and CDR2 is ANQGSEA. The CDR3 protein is CSVERAAVHTEAFF. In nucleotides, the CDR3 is TGCAGCGTTGAACGGGCAGCTGTTCACACTGAAGCTTTCTTT.

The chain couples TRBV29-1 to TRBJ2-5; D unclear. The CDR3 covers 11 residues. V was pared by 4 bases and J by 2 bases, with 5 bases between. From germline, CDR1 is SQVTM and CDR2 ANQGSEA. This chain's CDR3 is CSVGPQETQYF. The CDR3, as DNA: TGCAGCGTTGGGCCTCAAGAGACCCAGTACTTC. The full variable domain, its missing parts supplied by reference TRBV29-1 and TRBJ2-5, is SAVISQKPSRDICQRGTSLTIQCQVDSQVTMMFWYRQQPGQSLTLIATANQGSEATYESGFVIDKFPISRPNLTFSTLTVSNMSPEDSSIYLCSVGPQETQYFGPGTRLLVL.

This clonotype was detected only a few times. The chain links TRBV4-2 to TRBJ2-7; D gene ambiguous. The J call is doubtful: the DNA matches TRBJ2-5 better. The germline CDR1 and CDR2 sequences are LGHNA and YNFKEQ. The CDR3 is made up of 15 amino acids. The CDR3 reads CASSQDGPLQETQYF. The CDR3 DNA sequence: TGTGCCAGCAGCCAAGATGGGCCTCTCCAAGAGACCCAGTACTTC.

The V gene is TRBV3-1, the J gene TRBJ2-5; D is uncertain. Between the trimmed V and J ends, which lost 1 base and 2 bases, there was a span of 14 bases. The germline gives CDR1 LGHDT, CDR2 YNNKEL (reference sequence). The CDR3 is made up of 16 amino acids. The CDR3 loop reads CASSQVRQERQETQYF. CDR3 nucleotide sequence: TGTGCCAGCAGCCAAGTTCGCCAGGAAAGACAAGAGACCCAGTACTTC.

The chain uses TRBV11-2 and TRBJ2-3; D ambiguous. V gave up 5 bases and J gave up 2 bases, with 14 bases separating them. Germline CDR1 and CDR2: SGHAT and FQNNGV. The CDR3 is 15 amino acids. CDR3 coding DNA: TGTGCCAGCAGCCGGTCCGGAGCTCTCACAGATACGCAGTATTTT. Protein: CASSRSGALTDTQYF.

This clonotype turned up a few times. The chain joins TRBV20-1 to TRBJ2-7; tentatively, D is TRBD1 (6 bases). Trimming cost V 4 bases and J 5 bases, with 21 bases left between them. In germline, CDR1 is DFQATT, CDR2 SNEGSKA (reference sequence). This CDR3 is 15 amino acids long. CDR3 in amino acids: CSATPGHKVSDEQYF. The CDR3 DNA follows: TGCAGTGCTACTCCGGGACATAAGGTGTCGGACGAGCAGTACTTC.

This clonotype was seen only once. CDR3 DNA: TGCAGTGCTAGGGCAGATAAAGCTAACTATGGCTACACCTTC. This encodes CSARADKANYGYTF. The chain recombines TRBV20-1 with TRBJ1-2; D is uncertain. In germline, CDR1 is DFQATT, CDR2 SNEGSKA (reference sequence). V dropped 3 bases and J dropped 0 bases, with 11 bases sitting between them. There are 14 residues in the CDR3.

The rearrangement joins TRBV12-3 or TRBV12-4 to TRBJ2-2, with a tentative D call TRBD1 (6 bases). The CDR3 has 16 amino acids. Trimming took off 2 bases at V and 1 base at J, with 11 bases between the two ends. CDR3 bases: TGTGCCAGCAGTTTATGGGGGCAGGGGAACACCGGGGAGCTGTTTTTT. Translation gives CASSLWGQGNTGELFF.

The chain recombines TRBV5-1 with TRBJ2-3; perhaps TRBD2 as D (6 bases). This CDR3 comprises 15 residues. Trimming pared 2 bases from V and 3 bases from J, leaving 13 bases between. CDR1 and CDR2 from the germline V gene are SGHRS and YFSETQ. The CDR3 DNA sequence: TGCGCCAGCAGCTTAACTAGCCTCCTTACAGATACGCAGTATTTT. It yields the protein CASSLTSLLTDTQYF.